What follows describes a single T cell receptor beta chain. Its antigen is unidentified. The CDR3 runs to 15 residues. Trimming removed 4 bases from V and 2 bases from J; junction bases left unmatched: 5. The germline V gene encodes CDR1 SGDLS and CDR2 YYNGEE. Sorted populations all exceeded 95% purity. These data belong to a study of beta chain features in type 1 diabetes. The study, taken as a whole, reports: The study found moderately but significantly shorter TCRB CDR3s in all four CD4+ subsets of Type 1 diabetes patients. An over-representation of cells with high TCR expression could result from cDNA sequencing. At VDJ recombination sites, type 1 diabetes patients had fewer insertions and more deleted nucleotides.

The study reverse transcribed the entire isolated RNA, so it sequenced expressed TCRB transcripts. Only in-frame clones appear in the TCRdb table, and some are missing; sequencing was by immunoSEQ multiplex PCR. The sample shows approximately 60,000 clones, about three fifths of them seen only once. Sequenced input: Tregs from blood. The TCR comes from a woman aged 18-30 years in good health. The chain carries TRBV9 and TRBJ2-1; 8 positions agree with TRBD1. The CDR3 region has the DNA TGTGCCAGCAGCTTACAGGGGGGAACCTACAATGAGCAGTTCTTC. This encodes CASSLQGGTYNEQFF.